This entry is about one T cell receptor (beta chain). Methods used by the authors: Counts of nucleated cells, estimated from reference gene primer amplification, were obtained. TCRdb's copy holds only in-frame clones and misses some; the assay was immunoSEQ multiplex PCR. Clone size and V and J calls were adopted from that table, with D and trimming inferred from the DNA. The sample yields 200,000 to 300,000 clones, around 87% seen once. These data come from a study of blood T cell repertoires in COVID-19. Study-level information: The United States, Italy and Spain provided the acute and convalescent COVID-19 samples. Sample material is recorded as cDNA or gDNA derived from T cells, B-cell-depleted T cells, or PBMCs.

The ends were cut back, 1 base at V and 1 base at J, with 12 bases in the middle. Germline V gene sequence: CDR1 SGHAT, CDR2 FQNNGV. The CDR3 has 16 amino acids. This TCR was sampled from a woman between 35 and 50 years old who had recovered from COVID-19. Sequencing was performed on peripheral blood. The J gene is TRBJ2-3, the V gene TRBV11-2; D possibly corresponds to TRBD1 (5 bases). Here the CDR3 reads CASSLGFWGGTDTQYF. The CDR3 DNA reads TGTGCCAGCAGCTTAGGATTTTGGGGCGGCACAGATACGCAGTATTTT.